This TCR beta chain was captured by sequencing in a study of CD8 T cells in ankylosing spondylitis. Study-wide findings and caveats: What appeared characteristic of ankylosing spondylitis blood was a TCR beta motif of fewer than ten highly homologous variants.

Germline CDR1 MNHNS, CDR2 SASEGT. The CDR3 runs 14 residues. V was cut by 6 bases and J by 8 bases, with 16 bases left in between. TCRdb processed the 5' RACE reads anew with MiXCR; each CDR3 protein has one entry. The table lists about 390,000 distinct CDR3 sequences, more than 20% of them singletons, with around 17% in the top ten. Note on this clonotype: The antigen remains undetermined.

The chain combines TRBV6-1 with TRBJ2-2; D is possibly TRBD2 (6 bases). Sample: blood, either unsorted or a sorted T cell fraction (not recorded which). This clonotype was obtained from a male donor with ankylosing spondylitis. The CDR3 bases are TGTGCCAGCAGCCCAACGGGGGTCTTGGGGGAGCTGTTTTTT. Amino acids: CASSPTGVLGELFF.